These 30 T cell receptor beta chains were all obtained from the same sample, sequenced in a study of human T cells and chemical hapten exposure. This sample's time point: patch test 1, 2 weeks after DPC sensitization. Treatment noted: therapeutic diphenylcyclopropenone sensitization with weekly scalp DPC. TCRdb re-called the RACE reads through MiXCR, storing one row per CDR3 protein. The sample lists roughly 80,000 distinct CDR3 sequences; approximately 12% were seen once. The sample here was whole blood, taken in connection with sensitization to the hapten diphenylcyclopropenone (DPC). These receptor sequences come from a woman between 45 and 60 years old with alopecia areata. Some clones in this sample may be carry-over from other donors' samples.

The J gene is TRBJ2-7, the V gene TRBV9; 8 bases line up with TRBD1. J gave up 6 bases and V 0 bases, and 8 bases lay outside the gene matches. The CDR3 is 15 amino acids. CDR1 SGDLS and CDR2 YYNGEE come from the germline V gene. CDR3 sequence: CASSVEVQGVGEQYF. The CDR3 DNA is TGTGCCAGCAGCGTAGAGGTACAGGGGGTTGGCGAGCAGTACTTC.

The chain recombines TRBV19 with TRBJ2-5; either TRBD1 or TRBD2 may fit D (5 bases each). Germline CDR1 and CDR2: LNHDA and SQIVND (reference sequence). Trimming took 3 bases from V and 5 from J, leaving 7 bases between them. This CDR3 has 12 amino acids. The CDR3 loop reads CASSMRGETQYF. The CDR3 nucleotides read TGTGCCAGTAGTATGAGGGGTGAGACCCAGTACTTC.

This clonotype was recorded many times. The chain recombines TRBV7-2 with TRBJ1-4, with D uncertain. The CDR3 is made up of 16 amino acids. CDR1 and CDR2 (germline): SGHTA, FQGNSA. The V and J ends lost 5 bases and 0 bases respectively, with 13 bases between them. CDR3 bases: TGTGCCAGCAGCCCAAGCCTGGTAGCAACTAATGAAAAACTGTTTTTT. Translation gives CASSPSLVATNEKLFF.

This clonotype was seen a few times. The genes are TRBV6-2 or TRBV6-3 and TRBJ1-1; D is perhaps TRBD1 (5 bases). V was clipped by 6 bases and J by 1 base, with 18 bases between them. This CDR3 comprises 16 residues. Germline CDR1 and CDR2: MNHEY and SVGEGT. The CDR3 reads CASSRSLTARNTEAFF. The CDR3, as DNA: TGTGCCAGCAGCCGATCCTTGACAGCTAGGAACACTGAAGCTTTCTTT.

V is TRBV5-1 and J is TRBJ2-2, with 8 positions matching TRBD2. J lost 1 base, V lost 1 base, and 3 bases had no gene match. Germline V gene sequence: CDR1 SGHRS, CDR2 YFSETQ. This CDR3 has 16 amino acids. As DNA, the CDR3 is TGCGCCAGCAGCTTGCCCGGGAGGGGGAACACCGGGGAGCTGTTTTTT. Its protein product is CASSLPGRGNTGELFF. Full variable domain (rest looked up from reference TRBV5-1 and TRBJ2-2): KAGVTQTPRYLIKTRGQQVTLSCSPISGHRSVSWYQQTPGQGLQFLFEYFSETQRNKGNFPGRFSGRQFSNSRSEMNVSTLELGDSALYLCASSLPGRGNTGELFFGEGSRLTVL.

This clonotype was observed a handful of times. The gene calls are TRBV2 and TRBJ2-3; 10 bases fit TRBD1. The ends lost 6 bases at V and 6 bases at J; junction bases unmatched: 9. The CDR3 spans 15 residues. CDR1 and CDR2 (germline): SNHLY, FYNNEI. The CDR3 spells CASRADRGRWDTQYF. The CDR3 DNA reads as TGTGCCAGCAGAGCCGACAGGGGGCGTTGGGATACGCAGTATTTT.

In this sample, this clonotype turned up many times. The rearrangement joins TRBV27 to TRBJ2-5; 11 bases line up with TRBD2. The CDR3 spans 18 residues. Unmatched junction bases numbered 12, after V lost 5 bases and J lost 1 base. CDR1 and CDR2 (germline): MNHEY, SMNVEV (reference sequence). DNA of the CDR3: TGTGCCAGCAGTATCTTATCCGGGACTAGCGGACTCCAAGAGACCCAGTACTTC. This codes for CASSILSGTSGLQETQYF.

There are a few counts of this clonotype. This chain's CDR3 is CASSLTRNQPQHF. The CDR3 DNA sequence: TGTGCCAGCAGCTTAACTCGGAATCAGCCCCAGCATTTT. The rearrangement uses TRBV7-8 and TRBJ1-5; D is ambiguous. CDR1 and CDR2 (germline): SGHVS, FQNEAQ. The germline V and J ends were trimmed by 2 bases and 4 bases, with 6 bases remaining between them. CDR3 length: 13 residues.

This clonotype was recorded many times. This sequence joins TRBV20-1 and TRBJ2-1; D possibly uses TRBD1 or TRBD2 (6 bases each). Germline loops: CDR1 DFQATT, CDR2 SNEGSKA (reference sequence). The CDR3 runs to 13 residues. V was clipped by 3 bases and J by 9 bases, with 15 bases between them. The CDR3 DNA reads TGCAGTGCTAGCGGGGGCGTACGAAGTGAGCAGTTCTTC. Residues: CSASGGVRSEQFF.

This clonotype was counted many times. The CDR3 spells CASSPSNPGENQPQHF. Here the CDR3 DNA reads TGTGCCAGCTCACCATCTAATCCAGGGGAAAATCAGCCCCAGCATTTT. This chain joins TRBV18 and TRBJ1-5, with a weak D call TRBD1 (6 bases). Trimming removed 2 bases from V and 4 bases from J, with 15 bases in between. The CDR3 runs 16 residues. CDR1 is KGHSH and CDR2 is LQKENI in the germline V gene.

This clonotype was picked up a small number of times. This rearrangement joins TRBV7-6 to TRBJ2-5; D uncertain. The length of the CDR3 is 14 residues. The V and J ends lost 4 bases and 0 bases respectively, with 9 bases between them. Germline V lookup: CDR1 SGHVS, CDR2 FNYEAQ. The CDR3 nucleotides read TGTGCCAGCAGCTCTAACACAAACCAAGAGACCCAGTACTTC. Amino acids: CASSSNTNQETQYF.

This clonotype was counted between two and nine times. J is TRBJ1-5 and V is TRBV28; no definite D call. Deletions cut 7 bases from V and 0 bases from J, with 4 bases between. The CDR3 runs to 12 residues. CDR1 is MDHEN, CDR2 SYDVKM, per germline. CDR3 in DNA: TGTGCCAGCATCGATAGCAATCAGCCCCAGCATTTT. Translation: CASIDSNQPQHF. The full variable domain, rest sourced from reference TRBV28 and TRBJ1-5, is DVKVTQSSRYLVKRTGEKVFLECVQDMDHENMFWYRQDPGLGLRLIYFSYDVKMKEKGDIPEGYSVSREKKERFSLILESASTNQTSMYLCASIDSNQPQHFGDGTRLSIL.

This clonotype was detected many times. CDR3 sequence: CASSSSGQAGELFF. CDR3 bases: TGTGCCAGCAGCTCCTCCGGACAGGCCGGGGAGCTGTTTTTT. The V gene is TRBV7-6, the J gene TRBJ2-2, with 7 bases fitting TRBD1. The trim removed 4 bases at V and 6 bases at J, leaving 5 bases unmatched. CDR3 length: 14 amino acids. Germline V gene data show CDR1 as SGHVS and CDR2 as FNYEAQ.

This clonotype was seen repeatedly, ten times or more. This rearrangement joins TRBV21-1 to TRBJ2-3; the listed D gene, TRBD2, was not tested against the DNA. TRBV21-1 constitutes a pseudogene. The CDR3 extends over 17 amino acids. The CDR3 DNA follows: TGTGCCAGCAGCAAAGGACTAGCGGGGCTTTGCACAGATACGCAGTATTTT. Its protein is CASSKGLAGLCTDTQYF.

The chain employs TRBV27 and TRBJ2-7; 7 nucleotides align to TRBD1. V dropped 6 bases and J dropped 3; count of bases not matched to a gene: 14. CDR3 size: 16 residues. Germline CDR1 and CDR2: MNHEY and SMNVEV (reference sequence). The DNA for the CDR3 is TGTGCCAGCAGCTCAAGCCTGACAGGGTACTACTACGAGCAGTACTTC. This gives the protein CASSSSLTGYYYEQYF.

This clonotype was detected ten times or more. The V gene is TRBV9, the J gene TRBJ2-2; D is unresolved. Germline V lookup: CDR1 SGDLS, CDR2 YYNGEE. The length of the CDR3 is 14 residues. Trimming cost V 2 bases and J 3 bases, with 8 bases left between them. The CDR3 bases are TGTGCCAGCAGCGTTGACTCCCACACCGGGGAGCTGTTTTTT. It specifies CASSVDSHTGELFF.

This clonotype was picked up a small number of times. V usage is TRBV5-5 and J usage is TRBJ1-1; possible D gene TRBD1, 5 bases. The ends were cut back, 3 bases at V and 8 bases at J, with 11 bases in the middle. Germline-derived CDR1 and CDR2 are SGHKS and YYEKEE (reference sequence). This CDR3 is 12 amino acids long. DNA of the CDR3: TGTGCCAGCAGCTACACCGGGACCGAAGCTTTCTTT. Residues: CASSYTGTEAFF. Combining the CDR3 with reference TRBV5-5 and TRBJ1-1 gives the whole variable domain DAGVTQSPTHLIKTRGQQVTLRCSPISGHKSVSWYQQVLGQGPQFIFQYYEKEERGRGNFPDRFSARQFPNYSSELNVNALLLGDSALYLCASSYTGTEAFFGQGTRLTVV.

This clonotype has a count of ten or more. The rearrangement joins TRBV5-4 to TRBJ2-7, with TRBD2 matching 8 bases. V lost 4 bases, J lost 0 bases, and 9 bases stayed unmatched. The germline CDR1 and CDR2 sequences are SGHNT and YYREEE (reference sequence). This CDR3 is built from 16 residues. As DNA, the CDR3 is TGTGCCAGCAGCCCAACTAGCGGAGCACCCTCCTACGAGCAGTACTTC. It translates to CASSPTSGAPSYEQYF.

This clonotype was seen at least ten times. The V call is TRBV11-2, the J call TRBJ1-2; D not resolved. CDR1 is SGHAT, CDR2 FQNNGV, per germline. CDR3 length: 12 residues. Trimming removed 3 bases from V and 5 bases from J, with 7 bases in between. The CDR3 is CASSLKGYGYTF. The CDR3 DNA reads as TGTGCCAGCAGCTTGAAGGGTTATGGCTACACCTTC.

This chain uses TRBV3-1 with TRBJ2-7; D gene ambiguous. The V end lost 8 bases, the J end lost 1 base, and 6 bases lay between the germline ends. Germline V lookup: CDR1 LGHDT, CDR2 YNNKEL (reference sequence). This CDR3 region has 11 residues. The DNA of the CDR3 is TGTGCCAGCTCTCAATCCTACGAGCAGTACTTC. Protein: CASSQSYEQYF.

This clonotype was seen at least ten times. CDR3 DNA sequence: TGCGCCAGCGGACCCCAGGGCAGGGCTTACGAGCAGTACTTC. Protein: CASGPQGRAYEQYF. The chain links TRBV5-1 to TRBJ2-7, with a weak D call TRBD1 (5 bases). This CDR3 region has 14 residues. CDR1 and CDR2 from the germline V gene are SGHRS and YFSETQ. V gave up 7 bases and J gave up 4 bases, with 18 bases separating them.

The V call is TRBV20-1, the J call TRBJ2-5; D gene ambiguous. The germline gives CDR1 DFQATT, CDR2 SNEGSKA (reference sequence). Trimming removed 2 bases from V and 1 base from J, with 8 bases in between. This CDR3 has 13 residues. CDR3 protein: CSARLAVQETQYF. The CDR3 region has the DNA TGCAGTGCTAGATTGGCAGTCCAAGAGACCCAGTACTTC.

This clonotype was observed a handful of times. The V and J genes are TRBV19 and TRBJ2-7; possible D gene TRBD2, 6 bases. This CDR3 contains 14 residues. V was pared by 10 bases and J by 2 bases, with 18 bases between. In germline, CDR1 is LNHDA, CDR2 SQIVND (reference sequence). The CDR3 coding sequence is TGTGCCACCCGGGAGAGAGGCGCCCCCTACGAGCAGTACTTC. It translates to CATRERGAPYEQYF.

Only a few counts were recorded for this clonotype. V is TRBV4-3 and J is TRBJ1-2, with TRBD1 matching 9 bases. The V gene's germline CDR1 is LGHNA and CDR2 YSLEER. The ends lost 4 bases at V and 7 bases at J; junction bases unmatched: 10. The CDR3 has 15 amino acids. CDR3 amino acids: CASSPVLGQGTGYTF. The CDR3 DNA reads as TGCGCCAGCAGCCCCGTGCTGGGACAGGGCACTGGCTACACCTTC.

The rearrangement links TRBV12-3 or TRBV12-4 to TRBJ1-2; D gene ambiguous. The CDR3 has 16 amino acids. V was pared by 1 base and J by 3 bases, with 15 bases between. For the CDR3, the DNA is TGTGCCAGCAGTTTAGAAGAGGCGAGGTCTTACTATGGCTACACCTTC. Translating gives CASSLEEARSYYGYTF.

This clonotype was seen repeatedly, ten times or more. This chain joins TRBV29-1 and TRBJ2-5; D ambiguous. Germline CDR1 and CDR2: SQVTM and ANQGSEA. Trimming shortened V by 5 bases and J by 2 bases, and 12 bases separated the two germline ends. The CDR3 extends over 13 amino acids. The CDR3 is CSVTGRMQETQYF. The CDR3 DNA is TGCAGCGTTACCGGACGGATGCAAGAGACCCAGTACTTC.

This clonotype was seen ten or more times. This rearrangement joins TRBV19 to TRBJ2-7, with no clear D. V was trimmed by 9 bases and J by 2 bases, leaving 5 bases between them. The CDR3 totals 10 residues. CDR1 and CDR2 from the germline V gene are LNHDA and SQIVND (reference sequence). The chain's CDR3 is CASGTYEQYF. Written as DNA, the CDR3 is TGTGCCAGCGGTACCTACGAGCAGTACTTC. Together with reference TRBV19 and TRBJ2-7, the CDR3 gives the full variable domain: DGGITQSPKYLFRKEGQNVTLSCEQNLNHDAMYWYRQDPGQGLRLIYYSQIVNDFQKGDIAEGYSVSREKKESFPLTVTSAQKNPTAFYLCASGTYEQYFGPGTRLTVT.

Only a few counts were recorded for this clonotype. V gene TRBV18 combines with J gene TRBJ2-3; 10 nucleotides agree with TRBD1. The J segment lost 3 bases and the V segment lost 5 bases, leaving 8 bases of the junction unmatched. Germline assignment: CDR1 KGHSH and CDR2 LQKENI. The CDR3 is 16 residues long. CDR3 amino acids: CASSLTGTGETDTQYF. Here the CDR3 DNA reads TGTGCCAGCTCATTGACCGGGACAGGGGAAACAGATACGCAGTATTTT. Using reference TRBV18 and TRBJ2-3 for the parts outside the CDR3, the full variable domain is NAGVMQNPRHLVRRRGQEARLRCSPMKGHSHVYWYRQLPEEGLKFMVYLQKENIIDESGMPKERFSAEFPKEGPSILRIQQVVRGDSAAYFCASSLTGTGETDTQYFGPGTRLTVL.

This clonotype occurred many times. This rearrangement joins TRBV12-3 or TRBV12-4 to TRBJ2-5; D may correspond to TRBD1 or TRBD2 (7 bases each). V lost 6 bases and J lost 2, with 16 bases in between. CDR3 size: 15 residues. The CDR3 is CASRSGGLYQETQYF. CDR3 DNA sequence: TGTGCCAGCAGATCAGGGGGACTATATCAAGAGACCCAGTACTTC.

This clonotype was seen at least ten times. The chain couples TRBV2 to TRBJ2-1; D unclear. The CDR3 is made up of 11 amino acids. The V end lost 4 bases, the J end lost 8 bases, and 6 bases lay between the germline ends. Looked up from germline, CDR1 is SNHLY and CDR2 is FYNNEI. As DNA, the CDR3 is TGTGCCAGCAGTGGTCTCTATGAGCAGTTCTTC. Translation gives CASSGLYEQFF. Full variable domain (remainder filled in from reference TRBV2 and TRBJ2-1): EPEVTQTPSHQVTQMGQEVILRCVPISNHLYFYWYRQILGQKVEFLVSFYNNEISEKSEIFDDQFSVERPDGSNFTLKIRSTKLEDSAMYFCASSGLYEQFFGPGTRLTVL.